This T cell receptor (beta chain) was recovered during a study of cytomegalovirus exposure and HLA in healthy donors. The germline V gene encodes CDR1 MGHRA and CDR2 YSYEKL. V was cut by 0 bases and J by 8 bases, with 7 bases left in between. This CDR3 contains 12 residues. As for this clone: Its antigen is not identified.

Primers included in the PCR were 60 Vbeta and 13 Jbeta primers. The table came from immunoSEQ multiplex PCR; TCRdb's copy has only in-frame clones and leaves some out. The sample yields 150,000 to 250,000 clones, around four fifths seen once. Study-level findings and limits: Exclusion applied to some V segments, including TRBV6-2 and TRBV6-3, as they were indistinguishable. One later analysis reportedly identified an Asian-associated ancestry cluster that showed fewer N-insertions than the roughly 720-donor mean.

The material sequenced was PBMCs. This clonotype was sampled from a woman aged 50 to 60 in good health and CMV-seropositive. The rearrangement joins TRBV4-1 to TRBJ1-2; D unresolved. The CDR3 DNA reads as TGCGCCAGCAGCCAAGACAGAGGAGGCTACACCTTC. Amino acids: CASSQDRGGYTF.